The clone carrying this T cell receptor (beta chain) was found a few times. Its specificity is unknown. This sample is drawn from a study of post-analysis software for immune sequencing data. General study points: Same-batch samples co-clustered strongly by F measure. Five or six TRBV segments were significantly more frequent in patients than in controls. TRBV5-6, TRBV5-1 and TRBV20-1 were among these segments. Significantly lower normalized Chao1 diversity was seen in multiple sclerosis patients than in controls.

The CDR3 contains 15 residues. Germline-derived CDR1 and CDR2 are SGHVS and FQNEAQ. V gave up 5 bases and J gave up 5 bases; unmatched junction bases: 9. Tagging with unique molecular identifiers was a feature of the TCR beta cDNA libraries. TCRdb redid the calling of the PCR reads with MiXCR, one entry per CDR3 protein. The repertoire holds 750,000 to 950,000 distinct CDR3 sequences, with 35% to 55% as singletons. The material sequenced was blood. The source of this sequence is a girl between 5 and 17 years old with multiple sclerosis. The chain recombines TRBV7-8 with TRBJ1-2; 9 nucleotides agree with TRBD1. As DNA, the CDR3 is TGTGCCAGCAGCGCGGCCGGGACAGGGAATTATGGCTACACCTTC. It yields the protein CASSAAGTGNYGYTF. Filled out from reference TRBV7-8 and TRBJ1-2, the complete variable domain reads GAGVSQSPRYKVAKRGQDVALRCDPISGHVSLFWYQQALGQGPEFLTYFQNEAQLDKSGLPSDRFFAERPEGSVSTLKIQRTQQEDSAVYLCASSAAGTGNYGYTFGSGTRLTVV.